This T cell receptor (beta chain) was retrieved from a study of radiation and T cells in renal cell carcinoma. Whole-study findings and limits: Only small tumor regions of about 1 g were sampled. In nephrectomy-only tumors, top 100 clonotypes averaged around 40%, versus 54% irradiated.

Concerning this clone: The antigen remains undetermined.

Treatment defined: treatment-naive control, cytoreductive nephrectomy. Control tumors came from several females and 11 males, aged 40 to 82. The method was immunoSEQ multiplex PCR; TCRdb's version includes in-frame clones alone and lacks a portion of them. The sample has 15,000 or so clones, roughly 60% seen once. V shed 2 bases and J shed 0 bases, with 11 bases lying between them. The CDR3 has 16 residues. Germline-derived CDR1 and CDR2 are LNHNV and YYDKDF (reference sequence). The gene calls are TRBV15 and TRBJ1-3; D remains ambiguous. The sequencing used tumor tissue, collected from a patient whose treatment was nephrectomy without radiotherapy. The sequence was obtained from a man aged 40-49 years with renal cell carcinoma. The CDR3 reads CATSRSGGNSGNTIYF. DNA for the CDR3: TGTGCCACCAGCAGAAGCGGCGGAAACTCTGGAAACACCATATATTTT.